Following are 27 T cell receptor beta chains from one sample sequenced in a study of T cell responses to AZD1222 COVID-19 vaccine. The table came from immunoSEQ multiplex PCR; TCRdb's copy has only in-frame clones and leaves some out. The repertoire includes 120,000 to 150,000 clones, around 93% of them detected once, and around 2.8% sits in the top ten. Sample: peripheral blood, taken on day 0 of AZD1222 vaccination. The receptor set was obtained from an adult in good health.

V is TRBV21-1 and J is TRBJ1-5; the table's D call TRBD1 went unverified against the DNA. TRBV21-1 is given as a pseudogene. The CDR3 sequence is 16 residues long. The CDR3 loop is CASSLKTGSSNQPQHF. CDR3 DNA sequence: TGTGCCAGCAGCCTAAAGACAGGGTCTAGCAATCAGCCCCAGCATTTT.

This clone appeared a few times. V is TRBV6-2 or TRBV6-3 and J is TRBJ2-7; TRBD2 matches at 10 bases. This CDR3 has 15 residues. Germline CDR1 MNHEY, CDR2 SVGEGT. Trimming cost V 4 bases and J 3 bases; bases outside gene matches: 6. The chain's CDR3 is CASSWSSGGIYEQYF. The CDR3 DNA follows: TGTGCCAGCAGTTGGAGTAGCGGGGGGATCTACGAGCAGTACTTC.

The chain uses TRBV7-9 and TRBJ1-2; unclear D gene. The V end was cut by 3 bases, the J end by 14 bases, with 19 bases between. Germline V lookup: CDR1 SEHNR, CDR2 FQNEAQ (reference sequence). This CDR3 comprises 13 residues. The DNA for the CDR3 is TGTGCCAGCAGCTTCGGGCCGAACGCGGCTCGGACCTTC. Its protein product is CASSFGPNAARTF.

The chain couples TRBV7-8 to TRBJ2-2; D is unresolved. Germline-derived CDR1 and CDR2 are SGHVS and FQNEAQ. The CDR3 extends over 14 amino acids. With 4 bases removed from V and 3 bases from J, the gap between germline ends came to 9 bases. The CDR3: CASSSLIYTGELFF. The CDR3 DNA is TGTGCCAGCAGCTCCCTAATTTACACCGGGGAGCTGTTTTTT.

V gene TRBV6-5 combines with J gene TRBJ2-1; 9 bases align to TRBD2. The CDR3 is made up of 14 amino acids. With 6 bases clipped from V and 2 bases from J, the junction kept 2 bases outside the gene matches. From germline, CDR1 is MNHEY and CDR2 SVGAGI. The DNA for the CDR3 is TGTGCCAGCAGACAGCGGGGGGCCTACAATGAGCAGTTCTTC. Translation: CASRQRGAYNEQFF.

The rearrangement uses TRBV11-3 and TRBJ2-2; D call uncertain. CDR3 size: 16 residues. V was trimmed by 5 bases and J by 3 bases, leaving 16 bases between them. CDR1 and CDR2 (germline): SGHNT, YENEEA. CDR3 bases: TGTGCCAGCAGCGCTGGGAAGCTTTGGGACACCGGGGAGCTGTTTTTT. This encodes CASSAGKLWDTGELFF.

The chain recombines TRBV27 with TRBJ1-5; 7 bases map to TRBD1. CDR3 length equals 13 residues. The J segment lost 7 bases and the V segment lost 8 bases, leaving 8 bases of the junction unmatched. CDR1 MNHEY and CDR2 SMNVEV come from the germline V gene (reference sequence). The DNA for the CDR3 is TGTGCCAGCCCAGGGACAGAGAGACAGCCCCAGCATTTT. It yields the protein CASPGTERQPQHF.

The chain recombines TRBV25-1 with TRBJ1-1; a possible D gene is TRBD1 (6 bases). The ends were cut back, 4 bases at V and 4 bases at J, with 19 bases in the middle. CDR3 length: 16 amino acids. Germline V gene data show CDR1 as MGHDK and CDR2 as SYGVNS. DNA of the CDR3: TGTGCCAGCAGTGGATCCTCACAGGGCGGAGTCACTGAAGCTTTCTTT. It codes for CASSGSSQGGVTEAFF.

CDR3 sequence (DNA): TGTGCCAGCAGCCCTAAGGGGCGGGGGGGTGTTAATGAGCAGTTCTTC. Amino acids: CASSPKGRGGVNEQFF. This chain connects TRBV7-3 to TRBJ2-1; TRBD2 matches 9 bases. With 5 bases clipped from V and 7 bases from J, the junction kept 12 bases outside the gene matches. The CDR3 length is 16 residues. Germline lookup yields CDR1 SGHTA and CDR2 FQGTGA.

The rearrangement links TRBV6-6 to TRBJ1-5; D gene unclear. This CDR3 comprises 14 residues. Germline assignment: CDR1 MNHNY and CDR2 SVGAGI (reference sequence). Trimming removed 7 bases from V and 6 bases from J, with 16 bases in between. As DNA, the CDR3 is TGTGCCAGCATGGTTTGGGGAACTGGTCAGCCCCAGCATTTT. It codes for CASMVWGTGQPQHF.

The chain couples TRBV25-1 to TRBJ2-2; possible D gene TRBD1, 5 bases. Looked up from germline, CDR1 is MGHDK and CDR2 is SYGVNS. This CDR3 spans 14 amino acids. Trimming cost V 1 base and J 4 bases, with 7 bases left between them. The CDR3 DNA reads as TGTGCCAGCAGTGAATGGACATTCACCGGGGAGCTGTTTTTT. Protein: CASSEWTFTGELFF.

This sequence joins TRBV28 and TRBJ2-7, with 13 nucleotides matching TRBD2. Trimming cost V 6 bases and J 4 bases; bases outside gene matches: 3. Looked up from germline, CDR1 is MDHEN and CDR2 is SYDVKM. CDR3 size: 14 residues. The CDR3 is CASSWTSGRYEQYF. In nucleotides, the CDR3 is TGTGCCAGCAGCTGGACTAGCGGGAGATACGAGCAGTACTTC.

The chain links TRBV4-1 to TRBJ2-3, with D perhaps matching TRBD1 or TRBD2 (5 bases each). Germline CDR1 and CDR2: MGHRA and YSYEKL. This CDR3 is built from 16 residues. V was clipped by 11 bases and J by 2 bases, with 23 bases between them. In DNA form, the CDR3 reads TGCGCCCGGAGGAATAACGGGCCTGGGGCCACAGATACGCAGTATTTT. This codes for CARRNNGPGATDTQYF.

V and J are TRBV6-2 or TRBV6-3 and TRBJ1-5; TRBD1 aligns across 8 bases. With 5 bases clipped from V and 7 bases from J, the junction kept 10 bases outside the gene matches. The CDR3 runs to 15 residues. The germline V gene encodes CDR1 MNHEY and CDR2 SVGEGT. This chain's CDR3 is CASSGTGDWRQPQHF. The DNA of the CDR3 is TGTGCCAGCAGTGGGACAGGAGATTGGAGACAGCCCCAGCATTTT.

In DNA form, the CDR3 reads TGTGCCAGCAGCTTCACCTTTAGCGGGAGTTGGAACACCGGGGAGCTGTTTTTT. It specifies CASSFTFSGSWNTGELFF. V usage is TRBV11-2 and J usage is TRBJ2-2; 9 nucleotides match TRBD2. The junction had 9 bases not matched to a gene; V was cut back by 3 bases and J by 1 base. CDR1 SGHAT and CDR2 FQNNGV come from the germline V gene. This CDR3 is built from 18 residues. Complete variable domain (other parts from reference TRBV11-2 and TRBJ2-2): EAGVAQSPRYKIIEKRQSVAFWCNPISGHATLYWYQQILGQGPKLLIQFQNNGVVDDSQLPKDRFSAERLKGVDSTLKIQPAKLEDSAVYLCASSFTFSGSWNTGELFFGEGSRLTVL.

The V call is TRBV24-1, the J call TRBJ2-7; 7 bases are a match to TRBD1. V gave up 3 bases and J gave up 5 bases; unmatched junction bases: 3. Per the germline V gene, CDR1 is KGHDR and CDR2 is SFDVKD. The CDR3 is 13 residues long. The chain's CDR3 is CATSDRTGDEQYF. The CDR3 region has the DNA TGTGCCACCAGTGATAGGACAGGAGACGAGCAGTACTTC.

This chain joins TRBV6-4 and TRBJ1-6; a possible D gene is TRBD1 (5 bases). The CDR3 is 15 amino acids. Trimming removed 3 bases from V and 8 bases from J, with 14 bases in between. Germline assignment: CDR1 MRHNA and CDR2 SNTAGT. This CDR3 reads CASSDLRTHDSPLHF. The CDR3 DNA reads TGTGCCAGCAGTGATTTGAGGACACACGATTCACCCCTCCACTTT.

V gene TRBV18 combines with J gene TRBJ1-5, with D perhaps TRBD1 (6 bases). The CDR3 spans 15 residues. The germline V gene has CDR1 KGHSH and CDR2 LQKENI. Trimming removed 3 bases from V and 2 bases from J, with 11 bases in between. The CDR3 DNA reads as TGTGCCAGCTCACCTGCGGGGGCGGGCAATCAGCCCCAGCATTTT. It specifies CASSPAGAGNQPQHF. The full variable domain, in which reference TRBV18 and TRBJ1-5 provide the parts outside the CDR3, is NAGVMQNPRHLVRRRGQEARLRCSPMKGHSHVYWYRQLPEEGLKFMVYLQKENIIDESGMPKERFSAEFPKEGPSILRIQQVVRGDSAAYFCASSPAGAGNQPQHFGDGTRLSIL.

V and J are TRBV28 and TRBJ1-2; 10 bases agree with TRBD1. Germline trimming cut 4 bases from V and 5 bases from J; bases unmatched to any gene: 4. There are 14 residues in the CDR3. The germline V gene has CDR1 MDHEN and CDR2 SYDVKM. The CDR3 is CASSSGTGDYGYTF. For the CDR3, the DNA is TGTGCCAGCAGTTCTGGGACAGGGGATTATGGCTACACCTTC.

V and J are TRBV11-2 and TRBJ2-7; D ambiguous. The V end was cut by 7 bases, the J end by 0 bases, with 13 bases between. The CDR3 runs 14 residues. Germline CDR1 and CDR2: SGHAT and FQNNGV. CDR3 nucleotide sequence: TGTGCCAGCACCGTAGACCGCTTCTCCTACGAGCAGTACTTC. This sequence encodes CASTVDRFSYEQYF.

This clone was observed once. The chain has TRBV6-5 and TRBJ1-4; 10 bases agree with TRBD1. V lost 7 bases to trimming and J lost 5 bases; unmatched junction nucleotides: 4. The CDR3 length is 14 residues. CDR1 and CDR2 from the germline V gene are MNHEY and SVGAGI. Here the CDR3 DNA reads TGTGCCAGCACTCCGGACAGGGGGAATGAAAAACTGTTTTTT. Its translation is CASTPDRGNEKLFF.

This sequence joins TRBV7-3 and TRBJ1-3; no firm D call. Germline CDR1 SGHTA, CDR2 FQGTGA. The CDR3 runs 14 residues. Trimming stripped 5 bases from V and 4 bases from J, with 12 bases between. CDR3 residues: CASSQSPGGNTIYF. The CDR3 region has the DNA TGTGCCAGCAGCCAATCCCCGGGGGGAAACACCATATATTTT.

This clone occurred once. V gene TRBV19 combines with J gene TRBJ2-7; D might be TRBD1 (5 bases). Germline V gene lookup returns CDR1 LNHDA and CDR2 SQIVND (reference sequence). Trimming cost V 6 bases and J 6 bases, with 15 bases left between them. This CDR3 has 13 residues. The CDR3 loop reads CASSSGWAAEQYF. In DNA form, the CDR3 reads TGTGCCAGTAGCTCAGGGTGGGCGGCCGAGCAGTACTTC.

The chain couples TRBV6-2 or TRBV6-3 to TRBJ2-7; no reliable D call. Germline-derived CDR1 and CDR2 are MNHEY and SVGEGT. V gave up 4 bases and J gave up 5 bases, with 12 bases separating them. This CDR3 spans 13 amino acids. CDR3 loop: CASSSTRWDEQYF. CDR3 bases: TGTGCCAGCAGTTCAACTCGGTGGGACGAGCAGTACTTC.

The rearrangement joins TRBV28 to TRBJ1-2, with a tentative D call TRBD1 (6 bases). V gave up 5 bases and J gave up 4 bases, with 14 bases separating them. Germline loops: CDR1 MDHEN, CDR2 SYDVKM. This CDR3 has 14 amino acids. CDR3 residues: CASSTRDTVYGYTF. The CDR3 bases are TGTGCCAGCAGTACCCGGGACACGGTCTATGGCTACACCTTC.

This sequence joins TRBV6-5 and TRBJ2-3; 11 bases align to TRBD2. V was clipped by 10 bases and J by 1 base; unmatched bases: 4. This CDR3 has 14 amino acids. Germline values: CDR1 MNHEY, CDR2 SVGAGI. CDR3 in DNA: TGTGCCACTTTAGCGGGAGGGGGCACAGATACGCAGTATTTT. Its protein product is CATLAGGGTDTQYF.

The genes are TRBV5-1 and TRBJ1-4, with 7 bases that match TRBD1. Germline V gene sequence: CDR1 SGHRS, CDR2 YFSETQ. The CDR3 loop spans 15 amino acids. V shed 2 bases and J 3 bases; nucleotides not matched to a gene: 4. CDR3 residues: CASSLGQASNEKLFF. CDR3 nucleotides: TGCGCCAGCAGCTTAGGACAGGCCTCTAATGAAAAACTGTTTTTT.